The clone carrying this T cell receptor beta chain was seen at least ten times. No antigen is known for it. The data are from a study of T-cell reconstitution after alpha-beta-depleted transplantation in children. General study points: Newly produced T cells mostly provided counts and TCRbeta diversity after one year, as hyperexpanded clones declined. Reportedly, alpha-beta T cells present about two months post-transplant originated from several hundred expanded clones of graft origin.

TCRbeta library preparation incorporated unique molecular identifiers. TCRdb recomputed calls from the PCR reads with MiXCR, one row per CDR3 protein. The data contain a few hundred thousand distinct CDR3 sequences, about a tenth of them singletons. The CDR3 loop spans 16 amino acids. Germline assignment: CDR1 SGHTA and CDR2 FQGNSA. V lost 5 bases to trimming and J lost 0 bases, with 16 bases between them. This receptor was taken from a child in the first two years of life with acute myeloid leukemia, due to receive a stem cell transplant. The sequencing used PBMCs, collected before TCRalphabeta/CD19-depleted stem cell transplant. The chain recombines TRBV7-2 with TRBJ1-1; maybe TRBD1 (6 bases). CDR3 in DNA: TGTGCCAGCAGCCCGAACAGGGTCTACTTGAACACTGAAGCTTTCTTT. Its translation: CASSPNRVYLNTEAFF. The full variable domain, in which reference TRBV7-2 and TRBJ1-1 provide the parts outside the CDR3, is GAGVSQSPSNKVTEKGKDVELRCDPISGHTALYWYRQSLGQGLEFLIYFQGNSAPDKSGLPSDRFSAERTGGSVSTLTIQRTQQEDSAVYLCASSPNRVYLNTEAFFGQGTRLTVV.